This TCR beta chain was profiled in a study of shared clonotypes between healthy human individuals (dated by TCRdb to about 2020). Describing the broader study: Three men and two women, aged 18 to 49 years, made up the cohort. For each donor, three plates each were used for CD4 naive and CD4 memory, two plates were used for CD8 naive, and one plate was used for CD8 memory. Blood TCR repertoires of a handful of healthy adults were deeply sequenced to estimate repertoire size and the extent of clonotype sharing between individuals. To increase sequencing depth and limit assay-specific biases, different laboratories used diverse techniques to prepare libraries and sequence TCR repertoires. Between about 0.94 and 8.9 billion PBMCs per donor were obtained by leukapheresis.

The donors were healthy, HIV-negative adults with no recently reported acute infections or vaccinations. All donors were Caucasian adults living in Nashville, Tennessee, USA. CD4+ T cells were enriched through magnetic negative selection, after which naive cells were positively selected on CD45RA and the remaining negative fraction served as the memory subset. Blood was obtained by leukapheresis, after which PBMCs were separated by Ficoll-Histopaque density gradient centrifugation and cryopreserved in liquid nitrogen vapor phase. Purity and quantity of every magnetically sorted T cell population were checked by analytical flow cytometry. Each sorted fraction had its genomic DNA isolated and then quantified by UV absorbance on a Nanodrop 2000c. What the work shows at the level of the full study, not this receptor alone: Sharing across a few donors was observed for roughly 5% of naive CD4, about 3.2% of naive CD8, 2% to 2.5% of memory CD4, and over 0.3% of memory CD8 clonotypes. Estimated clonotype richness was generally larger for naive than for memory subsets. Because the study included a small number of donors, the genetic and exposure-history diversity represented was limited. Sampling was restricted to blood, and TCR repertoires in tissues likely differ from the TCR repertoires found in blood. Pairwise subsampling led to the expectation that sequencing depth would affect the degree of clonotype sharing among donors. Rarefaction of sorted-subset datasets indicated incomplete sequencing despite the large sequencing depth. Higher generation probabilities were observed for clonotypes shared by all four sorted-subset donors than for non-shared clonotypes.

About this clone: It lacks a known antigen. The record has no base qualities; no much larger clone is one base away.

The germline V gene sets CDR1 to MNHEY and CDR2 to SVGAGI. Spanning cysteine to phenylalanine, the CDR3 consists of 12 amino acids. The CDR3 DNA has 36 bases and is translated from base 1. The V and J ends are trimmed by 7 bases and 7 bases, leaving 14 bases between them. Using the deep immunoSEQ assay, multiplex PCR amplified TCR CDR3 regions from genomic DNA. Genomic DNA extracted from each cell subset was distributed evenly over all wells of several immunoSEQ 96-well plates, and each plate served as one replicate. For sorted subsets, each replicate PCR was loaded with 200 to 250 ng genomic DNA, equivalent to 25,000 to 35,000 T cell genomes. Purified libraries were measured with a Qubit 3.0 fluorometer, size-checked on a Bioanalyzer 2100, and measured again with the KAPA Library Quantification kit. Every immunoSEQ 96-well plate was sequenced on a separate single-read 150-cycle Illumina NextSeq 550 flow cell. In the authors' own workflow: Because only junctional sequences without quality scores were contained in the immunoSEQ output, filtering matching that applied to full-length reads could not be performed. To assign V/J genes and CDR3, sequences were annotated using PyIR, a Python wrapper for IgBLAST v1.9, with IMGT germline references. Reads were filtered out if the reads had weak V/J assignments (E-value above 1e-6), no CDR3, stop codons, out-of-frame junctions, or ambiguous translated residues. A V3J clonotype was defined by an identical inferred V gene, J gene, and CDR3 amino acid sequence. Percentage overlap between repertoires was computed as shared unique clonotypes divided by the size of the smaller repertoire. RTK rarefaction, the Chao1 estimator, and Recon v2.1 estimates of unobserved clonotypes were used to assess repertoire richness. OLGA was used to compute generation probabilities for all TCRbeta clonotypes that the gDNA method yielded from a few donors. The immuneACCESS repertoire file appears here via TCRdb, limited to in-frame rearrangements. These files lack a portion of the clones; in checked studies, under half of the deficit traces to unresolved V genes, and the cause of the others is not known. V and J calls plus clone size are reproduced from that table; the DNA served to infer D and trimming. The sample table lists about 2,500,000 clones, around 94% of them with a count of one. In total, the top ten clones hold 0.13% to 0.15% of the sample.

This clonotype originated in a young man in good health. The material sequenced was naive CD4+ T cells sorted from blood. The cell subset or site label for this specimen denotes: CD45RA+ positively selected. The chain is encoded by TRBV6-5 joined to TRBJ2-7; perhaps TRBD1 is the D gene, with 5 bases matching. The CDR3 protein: CASKNGPGEQYF. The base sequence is TGTGCCAGCAAGAACGGCCCAGGGGAGCAGTACTTC.